Below are 12 T cell receptor beta chains sequenced from a single sample in a study of a mutant IDH1 vaccine in newly diagnosed glioma. Time point here: week 5, during vaccination. Alongside topical imiquimod, each dose of vaccine comprised 300 ug of mutant IDH1 20-mer peptide. Repertoires were generated with immunoSEQ multiplex PCR, while TCRdb's copy carries only in-frame clones and drops some. The sample consists of 50,000 to 60,000 clones, about 77% of them appearing once. Antigens of these TCRs are unknown. The starting material was PBMCs, obtained from a glioma patient whose treatment included an IDH1 peptide vaccine. These receptors originate from a man in his forties or fifties with glioma.

This clone was observed a handful of times. The V call is TRBV19, the J call TRBJ2-1; TRBD2 matches at 9 bases. CDR1 LNHDA and CDR2 SQIVND come from the germline V gene (reference sequence). The V gene end was trimmed by 5 bases and the J gene end by 3 bases; junction bases not matched to a gene: 5. This CDR3 comprises 15 residues. This CDR3 reads CASSPQRGDYNEQFF. The CDR3 DNA follows: TGTGCCAGTAGTCCCCAGCGGGGGGACTACAATGAGCAGTTCTTC.

In this sample, this clone turned up once. The chain couples TRBV5-1 to TRBJ2-2; the match to TRBD1 covers 7 bases. With V trimmed by 4 bases and J by 5 bases, 8 bases remained unmatched. This CDR3 spans 15 amino acids. The germline CDR1 and CDR2 sequences are SGHRS and YFSETQ. The CDR3: CASSPNSQGTGELFF. CDR3 nucleotides: TGCGCCAGCAGCCCAAATTCACAGGGGACCGGGGAGCTGTTTTTT.

The table lists this clone with a few counts. The rearrangement links TRBV19 to TRBJ1-5, with TRBD1 matching over 11 bases. CDR1 and CDR2 (germline): LNHDA, SQIVND (reference sequence). CDR3 length: 15 residues. V shed 4 bases and J 7 bases; nucleotides not matched to a gene: 6. The CDR3 DNA sequence: TGTGCCAGTAGTAAATCGGACAGGGGGCGGCAGCCCCAGCATTTT. This translates into CASSKSDRGRQPQHF.

The V gene is TRBV2, the J gene TRBJ1-5; TRBD1 is a possible D gene (6 bases). The germline V gene has CDR1 SNHLY and CDR2 FYNNEI. Trimming shortened V by 11 bases and J by 2 bases, and 13 bases separated the two germline ends. The CDR3 has 13 amino acids. The CDR3 loop reads CAWGGEGNQPQHF. Written as DNA, the CDR3 is TGTGCCTGGGGGGGCGAGGGCAATCAGCCCCAGCATTTT.

This chain uses TRBV2 with TRBJ2-2, with 9 bases fitting TRBD2. V shed 4 bases and J 5 bases; nucleotides not matched to a gene: 5. The germline CDR1 and CDR2 sequences are SNHLY and FYNNEI. The CDR3 is 15 amino acids. The CDR3 spells CASSVQLAGTGELFF. Written as DNA, the CDR3 is TGTGCCAGCAGTGTACAGCTAGCGGGAACCGGGGAGCTGTTTTTT.

The V and J genes are TRBV10-3 and TRBJ2-3; TRBD2 agrees at 12 bases. This CDR3 has 16 residues. In germline, CDR1 is ENHRY, CDR2 SYGVKD. J was trimmed by 4 bases and V by 6 bases; bases with no gene match: 8. This CDR3 reads CAIRDSSGGAPDTQYF. The CDR3 DNA reads TGTGCCATCAGGGATTCTAGCGGGGGGGCCCCAGATACGCAGTATTTT.

This clone was counted between two and nine times. This sequence joins TRBV15 and TRBJ1-1; D perhaps matches TRBD1 (5 bases). Germline-derived CDR1 and CDR2 are LNHNV and YYDKDF (reference sequence). The germline V and J ends were trimmed by 1 base and 7 bases, with 10 bases remaining between them. The CDR3 is 13 amino acids. The CDR3: CATSRGGVYEAFF. The CDR3 DNA reads TGTGCCACCAGCAGAGGAGGGGTTTATGAAGCTTTCTTT.

The DNA of the CDR3 is TGTGCCAGCAGCTCAGCAGGGCAGCCCCAGCATTTT. Translation gives CASSSAGQPQHF. The chain links TRBV5-6 to TRBJ1-5, with D tentatively TRBD1 (5 bases). The germline gives CDR1 SGHDT, CDR2 YYEEEE. V was trimmed by 3 bases and J by 7 bases, leaving 8 bases between them. The CDR3 totals 12 residues. The variable domain in full, with the rest retrieved from reference TRBV5-6 and TRBJ1-5, is DAGVTQSPTHLIKTRGQQVTLRCSPKSGHDTVSWYQQALGQGPQFIFQYYEEEERQRGNFPDRFSGHQFPNYSSELNVNALLLGDSALYLCASSSAGQPQHFGDGTRLSIL.

This clone came up once. The V call is TRBV28, the J call TRBJ1-5; 7 bases match TRBD1. V lost 4 bases, J lost 7 bases, and 4 bases stayed unmatched. The CDR3 is 13 residues long. CDR1 and CDR2 from the germline V gene are MDHEN and SYDVKM. This chain's CDR3 is CASSSGDRQPQHF. The DNA for the CDR3 is TGTGCCAGCAGTTCTGGGGACAGACAGCCCCAGCATTTT.

This sequence joins TRBV19 and TRBJ1-5; D ambiguous. Trimming stripped 3 bases from V and 7 bases from J, with 7 bases between. Germline CDR1 LNHDA, CDR2 SQIVND (reference sequence). The CDR3 contains 12 residues. The CDR3: CASSIGRQPQHF. CDR3 sequence (DNA): TGTGCCAGTAGTATTGGGCGGCAGCCCCAGCATTTT.

The chain recombines TRBV5-4 with TRBJ1-3; D not certain. Germline CDR1 reads SGHNT; CDR2 reads YYREEE (reference sequence). V was trimmed by 4 bases and J by 0 bases, leaving 20 bases between them. The CDR3 spans 18 residues. DNA for the CDR3: TGTGCCAGCAGCCAAGAAGGGAGACTCAACCTCTCTGGAAACACCATATATTTT. Residues: CASSQEGRLNLSGNTIYF.

The chain uses TRBV6-6 and TRBJ1-1, with a weak D call TRBD1 (6 bases). From germline, CDR1 is MNHNY and CDR2 SVGAGI (reference sequence). The length of the CDR3 is 16 residues. Deletions cut 5 bases from V and 1 base from J, with 17 bases between. CDR3 sequence (DNA): TGTGCCAGCAGTGGCTTAAGAGGGGGTCCGAACACTGAAGCTTTCTTT. Amino acid sequence: CASSGLRGGPNTEAFF.